The clone carrying this T cell receptor beta chain turned up a few times. MiXCR was run by TCRdb on the RT-PCR reads, yielding one entry per CDR3 protein. The sample contains about 74,000 distinct CDR3 sequences, less than 30% of which appear only once. This sample was taken from a study of patients and donors after allogeneic stem cell transplantation. Trimming removed 4 bases from V and 7 bases from J, with 12 bases in between. CDR1 and CDR2 from the germline V gene are SGHRS and YFSETQ. This CDR3 is 14 amino acids long. The material sequenced was blood, either unsorted or a sorted T cell fraction (not recorded which). This chain connects TRBV5-1 to TRBJ1-6; D not resolved. This clonotype was sampled from a human donor who was either an allogeneic HSCT recipient or a stem cell or donor lymphocyte infusion donor (not recorded which). It is not recorded whose cells these are; they may come from a transplant donor. The CDR3 spells CASSQMDGNSPLHF. For the CDR3, the DNA is TGCGCCAGCAGCCAAATGGACGGCAATTCACCCCTCCACTTT. Full variable domain (rest looked up from reference TRBV5-1 and TRBJ1-6): KAGVTQTPRYLIKTRGQQVTLSCSPISGHRSVSWYQQTPGQGLQFLFEYFSETQRNKGNFPGRFSGRQFSNSRSEMNVSTLELGDSALYLCASSQMDGNSPLHFGNGTRLTVT.